Given below is one T cell receptor beta chain in context. The antigen remains unidentified. This sample is drawn from a study of graft-versus-host responses after intestinal transplantation. Overall study findings and caveats: Graft-donor T cell macrochimerism coincided with high graft-versus-host to host-versus-graft clonal ratios in allografts.

Libraries were prepared by immunoSEQ multiplex PCR; TCRdb keeps only in-frame clonotypes and omits some of them. The table lists approximately 94,000 clones, about 88% of them singletons. The sequencing used unstimulated CD4+ T cells sorted from spleen or lymph node cells, collected before transplant. This TCR was recovered from a human donor who was the organ donor for an intestinal transplant.

CDR3 residues: CASSGDGQETQYF. Written as DNA, the CDR3 is TGTGCCAGCAGTGGGGACGGGCAAGAGACCCAGTACTTC. This rearrangement joins TRBV28 to TRBJ2-5; D is tentatively TRBD1 or TRBD2 (5 bases each). The CDR3 totals 13 residues. CDR1 is MDHEN, CDR2 SYDVKM, per germline. The ends were cut back, 5 bases at V and 2 bases at J, with 9 bases in the middle.